A selection of T cell receptor beta chains follows, all from one sample in a study of cytomegalovirus exposure and HLA in healthy donors. Clones were sequenced by immunoSEQ multiplex PCR, and TCRdb holds only the in-frame ones, with some missing. The sample has 100,000 or so clones, more than 65% seen once. The specimen sequenced was PBMCs. The receptors come from a woman between 18 and 29 years old in good health and CMV-seropositive. Both conserved end residues are part of each CDR3. D genes are given only for firm matches. Not all rows give a size; the values are once, few, many and, for expanded clones, a class.

cdr3_aa | cdr3_nt | v_call | clone_size | d_call | j_call | cdr3_length
CASSAPGQVRVGTGANVLTF | NA | TRBV21-1 | NA | NA | TRBJ2-6 | 20
CASSSGRACEQYF | TGTGCCAGCAGTAGCGGGAGGGCCTGCGAGCAGTACTTC | TRBV5-4 | NA | TRBD2 | TRBJ2-7 | 13
CASSLLREVDNEQFF | TGTGCCAGCAGTTTATTGCGGGAGGTTGATAATGAGCAGTTCTTC | TRBV27 | NA | TRBD2 | TRBJ2-1 | 15
CASSLAQTGLGANQPQHF | TGTGCCAGCAGCTTAGCCCAGACAGGGCTGGGCGCGAATCAGCCCCAGCATTTT | TRBV7-2 | NA | TRBD1 | TRBJ1-5 | 18
CASSPSGSSYNEQFF | TGCGCCAGCAGCCCGAGCGGCAGCTCCTACAATGAGCAGTTCTTC | TRBV4-3 | NA | NA | TRBJ2-1 | 15
CAWSVPQGFREKLFF | TGTGCCTGGAGTGTACCTCAGGGCTTTAGGGAAAAACTGTTTTTT | TRBV30 | few | NA | TRBJ1-4 | 15
CASSLAAQGGHTGELFF | TGTGCCAGCAGCTTAGCCGCCCAGGGGGGTCACACCGGGGAGCTGTTTTTT | TRBV11-3 | NA | NA | TRBJ2-2 | 17
CASSRSGTYEQYF | TGTGCCAGCAGCCGGAGCGGTACCTACGAGCAGTACTTC | TRBV28 | NA | NA | TRBJ2-7 | 13
CASSPGVGELFF | TGTGCCAGTAGCCCAGGGGTCGGGGAGCTGTTTTTT | TRBV19 | NA | NA | TRBJ2-2 | 12
CASSFWRDGTGELFF | TGTGCCAGCAGCTTCTGGCGGGACGGCACCGGGGAGCTGTTTTTT | TRBV7-8 | NA | NA | TRBJ2-2 | 15
CAWRSPDRGSSPLHF | TGTGCCTGGAGATCACCAGACAGGGGCTCGTCACCCCTCCACTTT | TRBV30 | NA | TRBD1 | TRBJ1-6 | 15
CAWSTGHSNQPQHF | TGTGCCTGGAGTACGGGACACAGCAATCAGCCCCAGCATTTT | TRBV30 | few | NA | TRBJ1-5 | 14
CASSGPDTGDAGNTIYF | TGTGCCAGCAGTGGCCCAGACACAGGGGACGCTGGAAACACCATATATTTT | TRBV6-4 | NA | TRBD1 | TRBJ1-3 | 17
CASRQGDYEQYF | TGTGCCAGCCGACAGGGAGACTACGAGCAGTACTTC | TRBV2 | NA | TRBD1 | TRBJ2-7 | 12
CASRGLAGATYEQYF | TGTGCCAGCAGAGGACTAGCGGGGGCAACCTACGAGCAGTACTTC | TRBV2 | NA | TRBD2 | TRBJ2-7 | 15
CASSLAPTTGSLSYEQYF | TGCGCCAGCAGCTTGGCTCCGACGACCGGGAGCCTATCCTACGAGCAGTACTTC | TRBV5-1 | NA | NA | TRBJ2-7 | 18
CSVGAYEQYF | TGCAGCGTGGGCGCGTACGAGCAGTACTTC | TRBV29-1 | NA | NA | TRBJ2-7 | 10
CASSSSPISEGGELFF | TGTGCCAGCAGTTCCAGTCCTATCTCGGAGGGCGGGGAGCTGTTTTTT | TRBV6-6 | NA | NA | TRBJ2-2 | 16
CASSPPPSRAAEQYF | TGTGCCAGCAGCCCACCCCCCAGTAGAGCGGCCGAGCAGTACTTC | TRBV7-9 | NA | NA | TRBJ2-7 | 15
CASSLAPLAGTYNEQFF | TGCGCCAGCAGCTTGGCCCCCCTAGCGGGAACCTACAATGAGCAGTTCTTC | TRBV5-1 | once | TRBD2 | TRBJ2-1 | 17
CASSSPYRGYEQYF | TGTGCCAGCAGCTCCCCTTACAGGGGATACGAGCAGTACTTC | TRBV7-9 | NA | TRBD1 | TRBJ2-7 | 14
CASSVASGVNTEAFF | TGTGCCAGCAGCGTAGCATCAGGGGTGAACACTGAAGCTTTCTTT | TRBV9 | NA | NA | TRBJ1-1 | 15
CASSLAGGGTYEQYF | TGTGCCAGCAGCTTAGCTGGCGGGGGGACCTACGAGCAGTACTTC | TRBV7-2 | NA | TRBD2 | TRBJ2-7 | 15